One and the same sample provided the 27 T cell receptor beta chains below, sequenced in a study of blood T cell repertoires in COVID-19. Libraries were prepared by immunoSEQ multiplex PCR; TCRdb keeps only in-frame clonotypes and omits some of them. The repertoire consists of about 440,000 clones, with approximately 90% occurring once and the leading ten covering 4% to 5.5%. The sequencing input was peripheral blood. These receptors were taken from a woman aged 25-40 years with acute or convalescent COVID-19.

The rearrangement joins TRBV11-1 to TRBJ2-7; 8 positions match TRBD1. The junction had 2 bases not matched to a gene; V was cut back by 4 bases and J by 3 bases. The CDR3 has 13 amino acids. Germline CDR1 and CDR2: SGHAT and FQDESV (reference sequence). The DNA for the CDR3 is TGTGCCAGCAGCTCTGACAGGGGCTACGAGCAGTACTTC. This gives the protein CASSSDRGYEQYF.

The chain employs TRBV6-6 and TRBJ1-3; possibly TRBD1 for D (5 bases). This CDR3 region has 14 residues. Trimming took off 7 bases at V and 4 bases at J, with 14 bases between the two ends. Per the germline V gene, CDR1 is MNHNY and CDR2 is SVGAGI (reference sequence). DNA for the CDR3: TGTGCCAGCACGACTGCAGGGTGGGGAAACACCATATATTTT. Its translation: CASTTAGWGNTIYF.

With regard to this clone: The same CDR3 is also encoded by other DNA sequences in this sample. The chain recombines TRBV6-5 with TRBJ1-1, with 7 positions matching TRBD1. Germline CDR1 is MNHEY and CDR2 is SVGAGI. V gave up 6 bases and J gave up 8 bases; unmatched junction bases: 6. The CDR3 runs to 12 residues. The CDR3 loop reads CASSRDRREAFF. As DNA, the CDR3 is TGTGCCAGCAGCCGGGACAGACGGGAAGCTTTCTTT.

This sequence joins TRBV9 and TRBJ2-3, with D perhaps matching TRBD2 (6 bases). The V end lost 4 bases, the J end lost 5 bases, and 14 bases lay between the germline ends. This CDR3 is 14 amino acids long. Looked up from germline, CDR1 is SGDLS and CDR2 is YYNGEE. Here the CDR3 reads CASSLQTGVDTQYF. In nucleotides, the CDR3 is TGTGCCAGCAGCCTGCAAACGGGGGTAGATACGCAGTATTTT.

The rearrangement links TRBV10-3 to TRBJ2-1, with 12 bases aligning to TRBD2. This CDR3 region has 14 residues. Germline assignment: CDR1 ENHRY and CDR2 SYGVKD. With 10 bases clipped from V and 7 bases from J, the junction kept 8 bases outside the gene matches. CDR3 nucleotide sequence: TGTGCCACCCTAGCGGGGGGGTTGAGGAATGAGCAGTTCTTC. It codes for CATLAGGLRNEQFF.

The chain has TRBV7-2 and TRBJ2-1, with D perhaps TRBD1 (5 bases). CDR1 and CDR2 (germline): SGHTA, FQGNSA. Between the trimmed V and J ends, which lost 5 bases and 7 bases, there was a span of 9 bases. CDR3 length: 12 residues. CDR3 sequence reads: CASSPGWNEQFF. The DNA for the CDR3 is TGTGCCAGCAGCCCAGGGTGGAATGAGCAGTTCTTC. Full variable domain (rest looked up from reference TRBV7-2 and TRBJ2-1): GAGVSQSPSNKVTEKGKDVELRCDPISGHTALYWYRQSLGQGLEFLIYFQGNSAPDKSGLPSDRFSAERTGGSVSTLTIQRTQQEDSAVYLCASSPGWNEQFFGPGTRLTVL.

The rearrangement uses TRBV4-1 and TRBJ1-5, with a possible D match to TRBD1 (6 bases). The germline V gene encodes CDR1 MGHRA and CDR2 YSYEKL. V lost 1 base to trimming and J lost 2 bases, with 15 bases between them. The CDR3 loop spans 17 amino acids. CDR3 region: CASSQVPPTGRNQPQHF. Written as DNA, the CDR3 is TGCGCCAGCAGCCAAGTCCCACCGACAGGACGCAATCAGCCCCAGCATTTT.

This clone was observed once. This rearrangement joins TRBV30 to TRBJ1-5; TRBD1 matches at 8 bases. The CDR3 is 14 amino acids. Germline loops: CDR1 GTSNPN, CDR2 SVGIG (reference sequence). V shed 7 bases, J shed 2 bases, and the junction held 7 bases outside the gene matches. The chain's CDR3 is CALGQGIGNQPQHF. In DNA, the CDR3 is TGTGCCTTAGGACAGGGTATAGGCAATCAGCCCCAGCATTTT.

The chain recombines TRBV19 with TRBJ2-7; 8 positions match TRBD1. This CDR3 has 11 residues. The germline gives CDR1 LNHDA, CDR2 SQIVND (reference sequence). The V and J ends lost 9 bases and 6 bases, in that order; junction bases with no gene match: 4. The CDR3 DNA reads TGTGCCAGCGGACAGGGATTCGAGCAGTACTTC. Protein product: CASGQGFEQYF.

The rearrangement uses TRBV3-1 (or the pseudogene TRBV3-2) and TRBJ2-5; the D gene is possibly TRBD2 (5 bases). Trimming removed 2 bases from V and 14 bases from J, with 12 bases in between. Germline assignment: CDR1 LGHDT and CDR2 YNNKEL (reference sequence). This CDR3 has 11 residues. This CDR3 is CASSQRRELYF. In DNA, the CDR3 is TGTGCCAGCAGCCAACGCCGGGAACTCTACTTC.

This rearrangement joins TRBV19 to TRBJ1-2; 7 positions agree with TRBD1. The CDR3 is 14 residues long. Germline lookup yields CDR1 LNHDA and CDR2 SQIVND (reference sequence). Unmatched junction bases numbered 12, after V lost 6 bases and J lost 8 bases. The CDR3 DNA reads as TGTGCCAGTAGGAGAAGGGGGCAAACTAGCGGCTACACCTTC. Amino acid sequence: CASRRRGQTSGYTF.

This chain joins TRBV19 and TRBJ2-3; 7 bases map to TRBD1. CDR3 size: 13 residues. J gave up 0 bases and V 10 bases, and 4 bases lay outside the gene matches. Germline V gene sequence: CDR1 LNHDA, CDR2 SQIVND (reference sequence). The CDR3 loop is CATTTGSTDTQYF. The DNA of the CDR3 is TGTGCCACCACGACAGGGAGCACAGATACGCAGTATTTT. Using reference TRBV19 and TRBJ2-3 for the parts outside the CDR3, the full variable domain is DGGITQSPKYLFRKEGQNVTLSCEQNLNHDAMYWYRQDPGQGLRLIYYSQIVNDFQKGDIAEGYSVSREKKESFPLTVTSAQKNPTAFYLCATTTGSTDTQYFGPGTRLTVL.

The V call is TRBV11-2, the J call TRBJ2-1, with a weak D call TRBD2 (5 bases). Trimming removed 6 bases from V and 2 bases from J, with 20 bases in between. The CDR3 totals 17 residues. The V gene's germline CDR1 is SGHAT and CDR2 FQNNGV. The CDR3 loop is CASSHPRLAEAYNEQFF. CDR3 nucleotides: TGTGCCAGCAGTCACCCCCGTCTAGCTGAGGCCTACAATGAGCAGTTCTTC.

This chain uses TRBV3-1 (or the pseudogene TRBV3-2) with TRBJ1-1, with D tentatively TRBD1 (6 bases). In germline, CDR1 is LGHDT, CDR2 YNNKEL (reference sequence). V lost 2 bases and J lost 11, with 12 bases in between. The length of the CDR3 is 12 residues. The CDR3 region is CASSQQTGWAFF. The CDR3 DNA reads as TGTGCCAGCAGCCAACAGACAGGTTGGGCTTTCTTT.

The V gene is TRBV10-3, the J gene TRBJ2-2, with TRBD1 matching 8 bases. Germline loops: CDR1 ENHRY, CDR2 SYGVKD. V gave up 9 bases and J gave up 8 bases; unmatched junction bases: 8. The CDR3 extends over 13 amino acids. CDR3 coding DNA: TGTGCCATGAGGGACAGGATGAGTGGGGAGCTGTTTTTT. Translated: CAMRDRMSGELFF.

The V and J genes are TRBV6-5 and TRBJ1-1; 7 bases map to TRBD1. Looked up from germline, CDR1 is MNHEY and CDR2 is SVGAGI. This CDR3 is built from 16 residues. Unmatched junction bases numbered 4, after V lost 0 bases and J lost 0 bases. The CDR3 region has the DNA TGTGCCAGCAGTTACTCGACAGGGTTCATGAACACTGAAGCTTTCTTT. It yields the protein CASSYSTGFMNTEAFF.

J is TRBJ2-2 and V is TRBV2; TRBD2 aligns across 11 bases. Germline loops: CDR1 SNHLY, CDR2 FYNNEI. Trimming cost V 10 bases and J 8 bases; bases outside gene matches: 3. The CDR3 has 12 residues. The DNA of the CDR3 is TGTGCCACACTAGCGGGGGCTGGGGAGCTGTTTTTT. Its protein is CATLAGAGELFF.

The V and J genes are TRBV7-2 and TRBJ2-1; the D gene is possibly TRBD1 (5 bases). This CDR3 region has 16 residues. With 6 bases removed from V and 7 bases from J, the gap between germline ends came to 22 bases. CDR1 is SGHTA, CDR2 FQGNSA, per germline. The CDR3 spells CASSSPSGRLRNEQFF. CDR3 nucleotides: TGTGCCAGCAGTTCCCCCTCAGGGCGGTTGCGGAATGAGCAGTTCTTC.

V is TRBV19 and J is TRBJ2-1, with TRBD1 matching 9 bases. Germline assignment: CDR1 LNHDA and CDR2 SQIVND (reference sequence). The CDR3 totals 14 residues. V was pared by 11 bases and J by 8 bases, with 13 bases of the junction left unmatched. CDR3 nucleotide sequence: TGTGCCTCCATAAGGGGACAGGGCGGCGATGAGCAGTTCTTC. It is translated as CASIRGQGGDEQFF.

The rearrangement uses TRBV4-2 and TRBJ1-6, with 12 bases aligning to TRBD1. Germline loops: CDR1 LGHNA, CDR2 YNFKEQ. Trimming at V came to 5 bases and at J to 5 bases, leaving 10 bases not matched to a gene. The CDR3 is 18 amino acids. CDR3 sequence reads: CASSKGTGGAADNSPLHF. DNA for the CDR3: TGTGCCAGCAGCAAAGGGACAGGGGGCGCCGCCGATAATTCACCCCTCCACTTT.

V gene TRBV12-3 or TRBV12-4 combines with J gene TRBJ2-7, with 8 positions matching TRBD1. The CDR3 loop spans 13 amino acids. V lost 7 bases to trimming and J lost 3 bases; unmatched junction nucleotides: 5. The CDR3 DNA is TGTGCCAGCAACGACAGGGGAGACTACGAGCAGTACTTC. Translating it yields CASNDRGDYEQYF.

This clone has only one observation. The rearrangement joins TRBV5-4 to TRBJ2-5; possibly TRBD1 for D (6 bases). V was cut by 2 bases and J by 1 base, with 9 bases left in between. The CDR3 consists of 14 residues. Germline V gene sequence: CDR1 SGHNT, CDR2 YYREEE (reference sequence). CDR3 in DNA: TGTGCCAGCAGCTTAAAAGGGGGCCAAGAGACCCAGTACTTC. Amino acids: CASSLKGGQETQYF.

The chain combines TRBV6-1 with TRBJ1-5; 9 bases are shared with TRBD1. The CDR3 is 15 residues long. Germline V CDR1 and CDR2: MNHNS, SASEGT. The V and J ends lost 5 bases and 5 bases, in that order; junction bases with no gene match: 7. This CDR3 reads CASSLGTGRDQPQHF. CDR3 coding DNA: TGTGCCAGCAGTTTAGGGACAGGGAGGGATCAGCCCCAGCATTTT.

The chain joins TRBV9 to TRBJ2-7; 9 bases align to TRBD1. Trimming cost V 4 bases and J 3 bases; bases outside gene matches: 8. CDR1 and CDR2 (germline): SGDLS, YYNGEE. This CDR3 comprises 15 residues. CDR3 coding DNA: TGTGCCAGCAGCCCCCGACAGGGGGTCAACTACGAGCAGTACTTC. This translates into CASSPRQGVNYEQYF.

The CDR3 region has the DNA TGTGCCAGCAGCCCACTACTTACCGGGTCGATAAATCAGCCCCAGCATTTT. Protein: CASSPLLTGSINQPQHF. The chain has TRBV6-2 or TRBV6-3 and TRBJ1-5; D is unresolved. The CDR3 consists of 17 residues. Trimming stripped 6 bases from V and 4 bases from J, with 22 bases between. CDR1 and CDR2 from the germline V gene are MNHEY and SVGEGT.

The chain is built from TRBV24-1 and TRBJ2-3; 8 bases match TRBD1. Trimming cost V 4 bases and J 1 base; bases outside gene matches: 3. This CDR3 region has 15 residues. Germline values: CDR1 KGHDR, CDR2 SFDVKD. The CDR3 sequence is CATSDRDRRTDTQYF. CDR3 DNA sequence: TGTGCCACCAGTGACCGGGACAGGCGCACAGATACGCAGTATTTT.

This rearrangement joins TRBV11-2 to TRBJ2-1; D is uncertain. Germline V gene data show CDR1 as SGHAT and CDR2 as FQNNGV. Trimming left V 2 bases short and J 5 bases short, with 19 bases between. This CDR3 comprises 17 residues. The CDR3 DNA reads TGTGCCAGCAGCTTACAATATGGTTCGAGATCCGACAATGAGCAGTTCTTC. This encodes CASSLQYGSRSDNEQFF.